Given below is one T cell receptor beta chain in context. Its specificity is not known. This entry comes from a study of T cells expressing NK-cell markers. For the study at large: Cells sorted as CD3+CD56+NKG2C+, CD3+CD56+NKG2C- and CD3+CD56-NKG2C+ T cells supplied the TCR beta repertoires. Seven HCMV-seropositive donors and one seronegative donor made up the eight sequenced donors. Findings and caveats of the study: It was still unclear whether expanded NKG2C+ T cell clones were HCMV specific.

In germline, CDR1 is SGHRS, CDR2 YFSETQ. The CDR3 totals 17 residues. TCRdb reprocessed the 5' RACE reads; each CDR3 protein has one entry and no DNA is given. Its table lists some 440,000 distinct CDR3 sequences. This receptor was obtained from a woman aged 45-59 years in good health. Sequencing was carried out using blood T cells: a sorted CD56 or NKG2C T cell subset, CD4+ or CD8+ T cells, or bulk PBMC T cells (not recorded which). This chain connects TRBV5-1 to TRBJ2-1; TCRdb reports TRBD2, a call that lacks DNA to check it against. Here the CDR3 reads CASSMMTSGLTYNEQFF.